Each of the 4 T cell receptor beta chains below was sequenced from the same sample in a study of blood T cell repertoires in COVID-19. Clones were read by immunoSEQ multiplex PCR, and TCRdb kept only the in-frame ones, dropping some. The table records tens of thousands of clones, around 78% of them present only once. The source material was peripheral blood. The source is a human donor in a cohort sampled during active COVID-19.

CDR3 region: CASRFTSGGNYEQYF. CDR3 in DNA: TGTGCCAGTAGGTTCACTAGCGGGGGGAACTACGAGCAGTACTTC. This rearrangement joins TRBV19 to TRBJ2-7; 12 bases match TRBD2. V gave up 6 bases and J gave up 3 bases; unmatched junction bases: 6. The CDR3 has 15 amino acids. Germline V gene data show CDR1 as LNHDA and CDR2 as SQIVND (reference sequence).

The V gene is TRBV28, the J gene TRBJ2-7; D is uncertain. Germline-derived CDR1 and CDR2 are MDHEN and SYDVKM. V lost 4 bases and J 5 bases, leaving 15 bases between the germline ends. The CDR3 is 14 amino acids. CDR3 loop: CASSSNDKIHEQYF. The CDR3, as DNA: TGTGCCAGCAGTTCAAATGACAAAATCCACGAGCAGTACTTC. Looking up the rest from reference TRBV28 and TRBJ2-7 gives the full variable domain: DVKVTQSSRYLVKRTGEKVFLECVQDMDHENMFWYRQDPGLGLRLIYFSYDVKMKEKGDIPEGYSVSREKKERFSLILESASTNQTSMYLCASSSNDKIHEQYFGPGTRLTVT.

J is TRBJ2-1 and V is TRBV5-1; 11 bases fit TRBD2. The CDR3 is 17 residues long. Germline V CDR1 and CDR2: SGHRS, YFSETQ. V was clipped by 5 bases and J by 0 bases; unmatched bases: 7. CDR3 sequence reads: CASRPSGRRSSYNEQFF. The DNA for the CDR3 is TGCGCCAGCAGACCTAGCGGGAGGAGGAGCTCCTACAATGAGCAGTTCTTC.

The chain couples TRBV20-1 to TRBJ2-3; no firm D call. CDR3 length: 11 residues. CDR1 DFQATT and CDR2 SNEGSKA come from the germline V gene (reference sequence). V lost 6 bases to trimming and J lost 3 bases, with 7 bases between them. CDR3 sequence reads: CSASRTDTQYF. The DNA for the CDR3 is TGCAGTGCGTCCAGAACAGATACGCAGTATTTT.